Below, 29 T cell receptor beta chains from the same sample are listed, as sequenced in a study of blood T cell repertoires in COVID-19. TCRdb keeps only in-frame clones here, not all; method: immunoSEQ multiplex PCR. The repertoire holds 95,000 to 100,000 clones, with about 92% as singletons. The sample taken for sequencing was peripheral blood. The receptor source for this set is a man aged 45-65 years with active COVID-19.

This chain uses TRBV21-1 with TRBJ2-3; the D call in the table, TRBD1, was not verified against the DNA. TRBV21-1 constitutes a pseudogene. The CDR3 contains 15 residues. The CDR3 nucleotides read TGTGCCAGCAGCACACGGGACAAGAGCACAGATACGCAGTATTTT. Protein: CASSTRDKSTDTQYF.

This chain's CDR3 is CATSLGGYEQYF. In DNA, the CDR3 is TGTGCCACCTCCCTGGGGGGCTACGAGCAGTACTTC. The gene calls are TRBV2 and TRBJ2-7; D possibly corresponds to TRBD2 (6 bases). This CDR3 has 12 amino acids. Per the germline V gene, CDR1 is SNHLY and CDR2 is FYNNEI. Trimming took off 10 bases at V and 3 bases at J, with 13 bases between the two ends. Filled out from reference TRBV2 and TRBJ2-7, the complete variable domain reads EPEVTQTPSHQVTQMGQEVILRCVPISNHLYFYWYRQILGQKVEFLVSFYNNEISEKSEIFDDQFSVERPDGSNFTLKIRSTKLEDSAMYFCATSLGGYEQYFGPGTRLTVT.

In the case of this clone: Other DNA sequences in the same sample also yield this CDR3. The genes are TRBV19 and TRBJ1-5, with a possible D match to TRBD1 (5 bases). V lost 4 bases and J 4 bases, leaving 5 bases between the germline ends. The CDR3 is 12 amino acids. Germline lookup yields CDR1 LNHDA and CDR2 SQIVND (reference sequence). CDR3 loop: CASSRQNQPQHF. The CDR3 DNA follows: TGTGCCAGTAGTAGACAGAATCAGCCCCAGCATTTT.

V usage is TRBV28 and J usage is TRBJ2-1; D might be TRBD1 (6 bases). Trimming stripped 6 bases from V and 2 bases from J, with 20 bases between. Looked up from germline, CDR1 is MDHEN and CDR2 is SYDVKM. The CDR3 is made up of 17 amino acids. The CDR3 here is CASSPEQGAYPYNEQFF. The CDR3 DNA follows: TGTGCCAGCAGCCCCGAACAGGGCGCGTACCCCTACAATGAGCAGTTCTTC. Variable domain in full (rest from reference TRBV28 and TRBJ2-1): DVKVTQSSRYLVKRTGEKVFLECVQDMDHENMFWYRQDPGLGLRLIYFSYDVKMKEKGDIPEGYSVSREKKERFSLILESASTNQTSMYLCASSPEQGAYPYNEQFFGPGTRLTVL.

J is TRBJ2-1 and V is TRBV10-3, with 7 bases identical to TRBD1. The CDR3 loop spans 15 amino acids. Per germline, CDR1 ENHRY and CDR2 SYGVKD. V shed 4 bases, J shed 2 bases, and the junction held 5 bases outside the gene matches. The CDR3 reads CAISAGTVTYNEQFF. In nucleotides, the CDR3 is TGTGCCATCAGTGCCGGGACAGTAACCTACAATGAGCAGTTCTTC.

The chain joins TRBV6-5 to TRBJ2-7, with D possibly TRBD1 on 5 matching bases. CDR3 length: 14 amino acids. Trimming stripped 0 bases from V and 5 bases from J, with 11 bases between. Germline V gene data show CDR1 as MNHEY and CDR2 as SVGAGI. In nucleotides, the CDR3 is TGTGCCAGCAGTTACTCTGCAGGGCTGAACGAGCAGTACTTC. Residues: CASSYSAGLNEQYF.

The V gene is TRBV2, the J gene TRBJ1-2; D is possibly TRBD1 (5 bases). From germline, CDR1 is SNHLY and CDR2 FYNNEI. The CDR3 extends over 12 amino acids. The ends were cut back, 7 bases at V and 4 bases at J, with 10 bases in the middle. The CDR3 nucleotides are TGTGCCAGCACCATAGACAGCTATGGCTACACCTTC. Translating gives CASTIDSYGYTF.

This chain joins TRBV4-1 and TRBJ2-3, with 8 bases that match TRBD2. The V segment lost 3 bases and the J segment 1 base; nucleotides outside the gene matches: 12. The CDR3 loop spans 18 amino acids. Germline assignment: CDR1 MGHRA and CDR2 YSYEKL. CDR3 amino acids: CASSQILQRGLGTDTQYF. The CDR3, as DNA: TGCGCCAGCAGCCAGATATTACAGCGGGGGCTGGGCACAGATACGCAGTATTTT.

V and J are TRBV5-1 and TRBJ1-1; D unresolved. The CDR3 has 14 amino acids. V was trimmed by 2 bases and J by 7 bases, leaving 15 bases between them. The V gene's germline CDR1 is SGHRS and CDR2 YFSETQ. CDR3 nucleotides: TGCGCCAGCAGCTTCCAGGCCCCGTCGGATGAAGCTTTCTTT. It translates to CASSFQAPSDEAFF.

The chain couples TRBV5-6 to TRBJ1-6; D gene ambiguous. The V gene's germline CDR1 is SGHDT and CDR2 YYEEEE. CDR3 size: 14 residues. V was pared by 0 bases and J by 7 bases, with 8 bases between. CDR3 bases: TGTGCCAGCAGCTTGGTTGGGCCCAATTCACCCCTCCACTTT. Protein sequence: CASSLVGPNSPLHF. The full variable domain, completed using reference TRBV5-6 and TRBJ1-6, is DAGVTQSPTHLIKTRGQQVTLRCSPKSGHDTVSWYQQALGQGPQFIFQYYEEEERQRGNFPDRFSGHQFPNYSSELNVNALLLGDSALYLCASSLVGPNSPLHFGNGTRLTVT.

V usage is TRBV5-5 and J usage is TRBJ1-2, with D possibly being TRBD1 (5 bases). The V gene lost 0 bases and the J gene lost 8 bases, with 20 bases spanning the gap. Germline V gene sequence: CDR1 SGHKS, CDR2 YYEKEE (reference sequence). This CDR3 region has 16 residues. The CDR3 protein is CASSLAVQGRGKGYTF. The DNA for the CDR3 is TGTGCCAGCAGCTTGGCAGTACAAGGTCGGGGGAAGGGCTACACCTTC.

The gene calls are TRBV15 and TRBJ2-1, with TRBD1 identical over 7 bases. Germline trimming cut 6 bases from V and 6 bases from J; bases unmatched to any gene: 5. Germline V lookup: CDR1 LNHNV, CDR2 YYDKDF (reference sequence). The CDR3 sequence is 13 residues long. The CDR3 protein is CATRAGGSNEQFF. The CDR3 coding sequence is TGTGCCACCAGGGCAGGGGGAAGCAATGAGCAGTTCTTC. Drawing the rest from reference TRBV15 and TRBJ2-1, the complete variable domain is DAMVIQNPRYQVTQFGKPVTLSCSQTLNHNVMYWYQQKSSQAPKLLFHYYDKDFNNEADTPDNFQSRRPNTSFCFLDIRSPGLGDTAMYLCATRAGGSNEQFFGPGTRLTVL.

The gene calls are TRBV7-2 and TRBJ2-7; possibly TRBD1 for D (5 bases). Germline V gene sequence: CDR1 SGHTA, CDR2 FQGNSA. This CDR3 region has 15 residues. Here the CDR3 reads CATRFSDGVQGEQYF. In nucleotides, the CDR3 is TGTGCGACCAGATTCTCGGACGGTGTCCAGGGAGAGCAGTACTTC.

V is TRBV5-1 and J is TRBJ2-4; maybe TRBD2 (6 bases). CDR1 SGHRS and CDR2 YFSETQ come from the germline V gene. V gave up 0 bases and J gave up 3 bases, with 22 bases separating them. The CDR3 is made up of 19 amino acids. CDR3 region: CASSLEGSSAGWGKNIQYF. CDR3 coding DNA: TGCGCCAGCAGCTTGGAGGGATCCAGTGCGGGATGGGGCAAAAACATTCAGTACTTC. Supplemented by reference TRBV5-1 and TRBJ2-4, the full variable domain reads KAGVTQTPRYLIKTRGQQVTLSCSPISGHRSVSWYQQTPGQGLQFLFEYFSETQRNKGNFPGRFSGRQFSNSRSEMNVSTLELGDSALYLCASSLEGSSAGWGKNIQYFGAGTRLSVL.

This chain uses TRBV12-3 or TRBV12-4 with TRBJ2-5, with D possibly TRBD2 on 6 matching bases. The V end was cut by 7 bases, the J end by 5 bases, with 11 bases between. The CDR3 loop spans 12 amino acids. CDR3 protein: CASKLGGETQYF. In nucleotides, the CDR3 is TGTGCCAGCAAGTTAGGAGGGGAGACCCAGTACTTC.

The chain combines TRBV3-1 (or the pseudogene TRBV3-2) with TRBJ1-2; 7 nucleotides agree with TRBD1. This CDR3 has 15 amino acids. Germline V gives CDR1 LGHDT, CDR2 YNNKEL (reference sequence). Trimming cost V 4 bases and J 5 bases; bases outside gene matches: 10. The CDR3 protein is CASSPSLKGAYGYTF. DNA for the CDR3: TGTGCCAGCAGCCCGAGCCTTAAGGGGGCTTATGGCTACACCTTC.

The V gene is TRBV29-1, the J gene TRBJ2-3, with D possibly being TRBD2 (6 bases). The CDR3 consists of 16 residues. V lost 0 bases to trimming and J lost 1 base, with 14 bases between them. Per germline, CDR1 SQVTM and CDR2 ANQGSEA. This CDR3 is CSVEETTGVGTDTQYF. DNA of the CDR3: TGCAGCGTTGAAGAAACTACGGGGGTTGGCACAGATACGCAGTATTTT.

The chain uses TRBV18 and TRBJ2-3; TRBD2 is a possible D gene (7 bases). This CDR3 has 17 residues. Per the germline V gene, CDR1 is KGHSH and CDR2 is LQKENI. Trimming cost V 2 bases and J 5 bases, with 20 bases left between them. The chain's CDR3 is CASSPVPASGGGDTQYF. CDR3 sequence (DNA): TGTGCCAGCTCACCAGTTCCGGCTAGCGGAGGGGGAGATACGCAGTATTTT. Looking up the rest from reference TRBV18 and TRBJ2-3 gives the full variable domain: NAGVMQNPRHLVRRRGQEARLRCSPMKGHSHVYWYRQLPEEGLKFMVYLQKENIIDESGMPKERFSAEFPKEGPSILRIQQVVRGDSAAYFCASSPVPASGGGDTQYFGPGTRLTVL.

This chain joins TRBV28 and TRBJ2-7, with 8 bases identical to TRBD1. The germline gives CDR1 MDHEN, CDR2 SYDVKM. V gave up 7 bases and J gave up 3 bases; unmatched junction bases: 8. This CDR3 is built from 14 residues. CDR3 sequence: CASTDPGGGYEQYF. The CDR3 bases are TGTGCCAGCACCGACCCAGGGGGCGGCTACGAGCAGTACTTC.

The chain recombines TRBV19 with TRBJ2-2; 7 nucleotides align to TRBD2. The V segment lost 7 bases and the J segment 0 bases; nucleotides outside the gene matches: 5. The CDR3 loop spans 15 amino acids. The germline gives CDR1 LNHDA, CDR2 SQIVND (reference sequence). In DNA form, the CDR3 reads TGTGCCAGTAAGGCGGGAGTGTCGAACACCGGGGAGCTGTTTTTT. Residues: CASKAGVSNTGELFF.

This clone was recorded only once. This CDR3 is CASSFNTVSVTNEKLFF. The CDR3 coding sequence is TGTGCCAGCAGCTTCAATACTGTCTCGGTAACTAATGAAAAACTGTTTTTT. The chain combines TRBV7-8 with TRBJ1-4; D is uncertain. V lost 3 bases and J 1 base, leaving 15 bases between the germline ends. Germline V CDR1 and CDR2: SGHVS, FQNEAQ. The CDR3 has 17 residues.

This rearrangement joins TRBV18 to TRBJ2-5, with TRBD2 matching over 7 bases. V lost 2 bases, J lost 6 bases, and 15 bases stayed unmatched. Germline V lookup: CDR1 KGHSH, CDR2 LQKENI. This CDR3 comprises 17 residues. The CDR3 bases are TGTGCCAGCTCACCAGACACGAGCGGGACCGGGTTGCAGACCCAGTACTTC. Translation gives CASSPDTSGTGLQTQYF. The whole variable domain, remainder taken from reference TRBV18 and TRBJ2-5, is NAGVMQNPRHLVRRRGQEARLRCSPMKGHSHVYWYRQLPEEGLKFMVYLQKENIIDESGMPKERFSAEFPKEGPSILRIQQVVRGDSAAYFCASSPDTSGTGLQTQYFGPGTRLLVL.

CDR3 bases: TGTGCCAGCAGACCTCCGGGACAGGGGGGACGGGAGCAGTACTTC. It yields the protein CASRPPGQGGREQYF. The J gene is TRBJ2-7, the V gene TRBV28; 11 positions agree with TRBD1. CDR3 length: 15 residues. Germline V lookup: CDR1 MDHEN, CDR2 SYDVKM. Trimming removed 6 bases from V and 7 bases from J; junction bases left unmatched: 11. Supplemented by reference TRBV28 and TRBJ2-7, the full variable domain reads DVKVTQSSRYLVKRTGEKVFLECVQDMDHENMFWYRQDPGLGLRLIYFSYDVKMKEKGDIPEGYSVSREKKERFSLILESASTNQTSMYLCASRPPGQGGREQYFGPGTRLTVT.

The rearrangement links TRBV29-1 to TRBJ1-5; no clear D. The CDR3 loop spans 13 amino acids. With 8 bases removed from V and 3 bases from J, the gap between germline ends came to 14 bases. In germline, CDR1 is SQVTM, CDR2 ANQGSEA. This CDR3 is CSHGGGLNQPQHF. The DNA of the CDR3 is TGCAGCCACGGTGGAGGACTCAATCAGCCCCAGCATTTT.

The chain joins TRBV6-5 to TRBJ2-2; TRBD2 agrees at 11 bases. Trimming removed 7 bases from V and 6 bases from J; junction bases left unmatched: 7. The length of the CDR3 is 15 residues. The germline V gene has CDR1 MNHEY and CDR2 SVGAGI. Here the CDR3 DNA reads TGTGCCAGCAAACTAGCGGGAGAAGCGGCCGGGGAGCTGTTTTTT. Residues: CASKLAGEAAGELFF.

The V call is TRBV11-3, the J call TRBJ1-1; D is undetermined. Germline-derived CDR1 and CDR2 are SGHNT and YENEEA. V was cut by 2 bases and J by 1 base, with 5 bases left in between. The CDR3 covers 13 residues. CDR3 nucleotide sequence: TGTGCCAGCAGCTTACGACAGAACACTGAAGCTTTCTTT. This translates into CASSLRQNTEAFF.

The rearrangement joins TRBV6-6 to TRBJ1-5, with D possibly matching TRBD1 (6 bases). V was clipped by 5 bases and J by 1 base, with 18 bases between them. The CDR3 sequence is 17 residues long. The germline gives CDR1 MNHNY, CDR2 SVGAGI (reference sequence). In DNA, the CDR3 is TGTGCCAGCAGTCGGCAGGGGAGGGTCGGGAGCAATCAGCCCCAGCATTTT. Translated, it gives CASSRQGRVGSNQPQHF.

This clone was seen a single time. The chain combines TRBV6-5 with TRBJ1-1, with 7 positions matching TRBD1. J gave up 5 bases and V 6 bases, and 12 bases lay outside the gene matches. CDR3 length equals 15 residues. Per the germline V gene, CDR1 is MNHEY and CDR2 is SVGAGI. CDR3 protein: CASSRGGRGRTEAFF. CDR3 sequence (DNA): TGTGCCAGCAGCCGAGGGGGCCGGGGGCGTACTGAAGCTTTCTTT.

The V call is TRBV5-6, the J call TRBJ2-3; TRBD2 might be the D (6 bases). Germline assignment: CDR1 SGHDT and CDR2 YYEEEE. This CDR3 region has 16 residues. V shed 0 bases and J shed 0 bases, with 11 bases lying between them. The DNA of the CDR3 is TGTGCCAGCAGCTTGGCAAGCGGGCTGAGCACAGATACGCAGTATTTT. This translates into CASSLASGLSTDTQYF. Based on the CDR3 plus reference TRBV5-6 and TRBJ2-3, the full variable domain is DAGVTQSPTHLIKTRGQQVTLRCSPKSGHDTVSWYQQALGQGPQFIFQYYEEEERQRGNFPDRFSGHQFPNYSSELNVNALLLGDSALYLCASSLASGLSTDTQYFGPGTRLTVL.